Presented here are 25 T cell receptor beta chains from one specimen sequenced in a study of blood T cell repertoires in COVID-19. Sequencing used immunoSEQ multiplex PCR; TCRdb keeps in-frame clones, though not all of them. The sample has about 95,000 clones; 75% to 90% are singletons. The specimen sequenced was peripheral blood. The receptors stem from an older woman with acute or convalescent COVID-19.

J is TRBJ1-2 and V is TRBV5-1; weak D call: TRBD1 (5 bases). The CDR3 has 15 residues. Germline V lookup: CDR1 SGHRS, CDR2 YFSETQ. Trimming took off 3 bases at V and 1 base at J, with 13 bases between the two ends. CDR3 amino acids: CASSSQQGGNYGYTF. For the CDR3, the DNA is TGCGCCAGCAGCTCCCAGCAGGGTGGTAACTATGGCTACACCTTC. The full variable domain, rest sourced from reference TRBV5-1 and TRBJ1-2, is KAGVTQTPRYLIKTRGQQVTLSCSPISGHRSVSWYQQTPGQGLQFLFEYFSETQRNKGNFPGRFSGRQFSNSRSEMNVSTLELGDSALYLCASSSQQGGNYGYTFGSGTRLTVV.

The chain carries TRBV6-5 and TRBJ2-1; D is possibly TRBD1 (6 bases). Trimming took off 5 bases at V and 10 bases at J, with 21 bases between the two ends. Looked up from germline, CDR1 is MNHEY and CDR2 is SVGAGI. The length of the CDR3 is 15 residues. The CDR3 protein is CASSQSTGFSREQFF. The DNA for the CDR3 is TGTGCCAGCAGTCAGTCAACAGGGTTTTCCCGGGAGCAGTTCTTC.

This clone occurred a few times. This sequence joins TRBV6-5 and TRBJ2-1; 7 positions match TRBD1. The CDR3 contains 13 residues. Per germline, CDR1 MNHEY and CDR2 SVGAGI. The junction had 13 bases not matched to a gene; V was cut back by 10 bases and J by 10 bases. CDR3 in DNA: TGTGCCACCATGATCCCCCAGGGGGTCGAGCAGTTCTTC. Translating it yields CATMIPQGVEQFF.

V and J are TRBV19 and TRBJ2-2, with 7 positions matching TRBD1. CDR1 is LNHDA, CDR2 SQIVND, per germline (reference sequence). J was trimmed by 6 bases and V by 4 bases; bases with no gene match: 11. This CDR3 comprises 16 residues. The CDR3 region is CASSTTGTRVAGELFF. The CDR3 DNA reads TGTGCCAGTAGTACGACAGGGACAAGGGTCGCCGGGGAGCTGTTTTTT.

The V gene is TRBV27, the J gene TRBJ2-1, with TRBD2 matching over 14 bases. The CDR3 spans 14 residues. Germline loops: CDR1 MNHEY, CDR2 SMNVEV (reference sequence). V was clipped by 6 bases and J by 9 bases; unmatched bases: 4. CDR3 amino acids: CASRTSGGAGEQFF. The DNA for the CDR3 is TGTGCCAGCAGGACTAGCGGGGGGGCCGGTGAGCAGTTCTTC.

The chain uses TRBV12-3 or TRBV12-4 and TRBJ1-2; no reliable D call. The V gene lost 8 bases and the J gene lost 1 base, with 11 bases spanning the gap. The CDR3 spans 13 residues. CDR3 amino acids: CASFGVDNYGYTF. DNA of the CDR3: TGTGCCAGCTTCGGGGTTGATAACTATGGCTACACCTTC.

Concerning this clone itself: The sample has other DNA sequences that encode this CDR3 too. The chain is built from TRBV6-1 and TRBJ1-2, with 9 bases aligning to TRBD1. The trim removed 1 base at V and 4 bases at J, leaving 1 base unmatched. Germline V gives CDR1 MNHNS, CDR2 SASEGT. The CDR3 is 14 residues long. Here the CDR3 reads CASSEEGQGYGYTF. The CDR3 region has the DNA TGTGCCAGCAGTGAAGAGGGACAGGGCTATGGCTACACCTTC.

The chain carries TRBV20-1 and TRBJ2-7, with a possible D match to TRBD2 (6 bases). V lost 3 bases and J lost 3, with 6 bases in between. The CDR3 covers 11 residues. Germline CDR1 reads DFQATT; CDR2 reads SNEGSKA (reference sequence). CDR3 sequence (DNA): TGCAGTGCTAGGACTAGCTACGAGCAGTACTTC. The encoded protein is CSARTSYEQYF.

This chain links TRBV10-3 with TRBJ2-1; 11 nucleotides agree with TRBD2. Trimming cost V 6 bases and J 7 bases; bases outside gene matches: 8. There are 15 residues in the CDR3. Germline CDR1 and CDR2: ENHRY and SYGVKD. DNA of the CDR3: TGTGCCATCAGCGACACTAGCGGGGGTAGAAATGAGCAGTTCTTC. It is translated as CAISDTSGGRNEQFF.

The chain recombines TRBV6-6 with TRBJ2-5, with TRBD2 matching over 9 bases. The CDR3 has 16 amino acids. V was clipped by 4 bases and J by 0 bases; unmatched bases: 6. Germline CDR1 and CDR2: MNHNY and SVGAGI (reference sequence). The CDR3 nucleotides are TGTGCCAGCAGTTCCACCACTAGCGGGTACCAAGAGACCCAGTACTTC. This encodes CASSSTTSGYQETQYF.

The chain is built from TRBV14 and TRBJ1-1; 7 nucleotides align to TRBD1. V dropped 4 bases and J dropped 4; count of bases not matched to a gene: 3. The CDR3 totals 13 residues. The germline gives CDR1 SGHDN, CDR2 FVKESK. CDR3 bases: TGTGCCAGCAGCCGACAGGGATTCACTGAAGCTTTCTTT. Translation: CASSRQGFTEAFF.

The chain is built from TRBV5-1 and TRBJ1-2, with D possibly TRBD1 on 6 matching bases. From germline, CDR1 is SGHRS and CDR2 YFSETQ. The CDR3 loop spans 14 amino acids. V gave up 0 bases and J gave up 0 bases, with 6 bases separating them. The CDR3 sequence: CASSLGDTNYGYTF. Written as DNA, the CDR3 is TGCGCCAGCAGCTTGGGGGACACTAACTATGGCTACACCTTC.

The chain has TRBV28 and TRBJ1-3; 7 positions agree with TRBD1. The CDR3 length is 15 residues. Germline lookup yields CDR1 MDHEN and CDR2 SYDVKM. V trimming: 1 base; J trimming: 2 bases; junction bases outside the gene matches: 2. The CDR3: CASSLSGGPGNTIYF. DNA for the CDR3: TGTGCCAGCAGTTTATCAGGGGGACCTGGAAACACCATATATTTT.

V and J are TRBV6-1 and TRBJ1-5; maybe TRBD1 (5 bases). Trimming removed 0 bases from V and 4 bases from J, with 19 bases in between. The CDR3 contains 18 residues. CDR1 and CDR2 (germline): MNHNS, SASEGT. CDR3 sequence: CASSEAPFRGRENQPQHF. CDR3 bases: TGTGCCAGCAGTGAAGCCCCTTTTAGGGGACGGGAGAATCAGCCCCAGCATTTT.

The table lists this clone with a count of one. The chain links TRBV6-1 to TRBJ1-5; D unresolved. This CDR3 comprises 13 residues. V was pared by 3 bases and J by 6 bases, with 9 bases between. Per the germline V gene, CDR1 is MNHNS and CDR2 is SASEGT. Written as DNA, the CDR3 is TGTGCCAGCAGTGACAGGATAGGTCAGCCCCAGCATTTT. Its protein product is CASSDRIGQPQHF.

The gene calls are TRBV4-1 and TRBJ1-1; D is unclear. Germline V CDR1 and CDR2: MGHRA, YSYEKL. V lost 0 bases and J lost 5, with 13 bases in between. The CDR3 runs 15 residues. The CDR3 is CASSQDEGKRTEAFF. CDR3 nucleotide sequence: TGCGCCAGCAGCCAAGATGAGGGTAAGAGAACTGAAGCTTTCTTT.

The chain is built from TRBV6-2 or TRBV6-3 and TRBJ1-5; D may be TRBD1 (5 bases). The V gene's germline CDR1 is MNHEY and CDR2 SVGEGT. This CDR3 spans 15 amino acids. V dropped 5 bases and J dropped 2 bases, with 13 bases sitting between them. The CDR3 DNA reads TGTGCCAGCAGTCCCCAGGGCTCGGGCAATCAGCCCCAGCATTTT. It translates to CASSPQGSGNQPQHF.

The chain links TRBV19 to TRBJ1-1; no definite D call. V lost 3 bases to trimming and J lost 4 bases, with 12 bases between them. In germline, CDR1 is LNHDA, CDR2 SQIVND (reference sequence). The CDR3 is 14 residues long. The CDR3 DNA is TGTGCCAGTAGTATCCCCAGTGCTTTCACTGAAGCTTTCTTT. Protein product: CASSIPSAFTEAFF.

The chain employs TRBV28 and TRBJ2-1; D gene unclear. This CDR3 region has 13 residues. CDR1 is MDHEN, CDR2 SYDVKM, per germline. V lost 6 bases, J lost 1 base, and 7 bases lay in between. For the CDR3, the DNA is TGTGCCAGCAGCGAGAATTCCTACAATGAGCAGTTCTTC. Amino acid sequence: CASSENSYNEQFF.

As DNA, the CDR3 is TGTGCCAGCAGCCAATTCGGGGGACGCACTCTCAATGAGCAGTTCTTC. This encodes CASSQFGGRTLNEQFF. The gene calls are TRBV3-1 (or the pseudogene TRBV3-2) and TRBJ2-1, with D maybe TRBD2 (6 bases). Trimming pared 2 bases from V and 6 bases from J, leaving 17 bases between. Per the germline V gene, CDR1 is LGHDT and CDR2 is YNNKEL (reference sequence). This CDR3 has 16 residues.

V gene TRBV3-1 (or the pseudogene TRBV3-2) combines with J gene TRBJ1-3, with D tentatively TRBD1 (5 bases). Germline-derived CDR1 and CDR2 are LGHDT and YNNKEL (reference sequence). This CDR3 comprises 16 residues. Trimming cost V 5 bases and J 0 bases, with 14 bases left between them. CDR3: CASSALPQGSGNTIYF. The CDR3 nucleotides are TGTGCCAGCAGCGCCTTACCGCAGGGCTCTGGAAACACCATATATTTT.

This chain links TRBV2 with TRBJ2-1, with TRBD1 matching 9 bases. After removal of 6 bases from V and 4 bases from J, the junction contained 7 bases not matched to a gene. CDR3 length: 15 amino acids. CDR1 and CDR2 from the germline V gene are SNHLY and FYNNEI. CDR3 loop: CASRRDREEYNEQFF. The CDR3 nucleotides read TGTGCCAGCAGGAGGGACAGGGAGGAGTACAATGAGCAGTTCTTC. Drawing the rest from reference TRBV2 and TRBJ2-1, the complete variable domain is EPEVTQTPSHQVTQMGQEVILRCVPISNHLYFYWYRQILGQKVEFLVSFYNNEISEKSEIFDDQFSVERPDGSNFTLKIRSTKLEDSAMYFCASRRDREEYNEQFFGPGTRLTVL.

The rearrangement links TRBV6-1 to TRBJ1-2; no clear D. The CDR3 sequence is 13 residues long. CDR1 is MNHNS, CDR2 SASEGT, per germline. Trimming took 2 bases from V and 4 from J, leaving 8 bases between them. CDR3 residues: CASSERSTYGYTF. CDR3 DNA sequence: TGTGCCAGCAGTGAAAGGAGCACCTATGGCTACACCTTC.

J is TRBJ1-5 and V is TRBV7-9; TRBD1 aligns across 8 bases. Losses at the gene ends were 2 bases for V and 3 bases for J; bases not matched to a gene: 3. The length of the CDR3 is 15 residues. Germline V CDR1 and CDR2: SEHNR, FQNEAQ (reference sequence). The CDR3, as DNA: TGTGCCAGCAGCTTACAGGGGGCCACCAATCAGCCCCAGCATTTT. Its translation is CASSLQGATNQPQHF.

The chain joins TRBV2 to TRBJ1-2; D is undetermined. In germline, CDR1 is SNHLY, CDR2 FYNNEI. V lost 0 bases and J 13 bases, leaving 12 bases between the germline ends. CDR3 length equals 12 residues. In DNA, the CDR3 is TGTGCCAGCAGTGAAGCTGTGACTTCGCTCACCTTC. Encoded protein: CASSEAVTSLTF.